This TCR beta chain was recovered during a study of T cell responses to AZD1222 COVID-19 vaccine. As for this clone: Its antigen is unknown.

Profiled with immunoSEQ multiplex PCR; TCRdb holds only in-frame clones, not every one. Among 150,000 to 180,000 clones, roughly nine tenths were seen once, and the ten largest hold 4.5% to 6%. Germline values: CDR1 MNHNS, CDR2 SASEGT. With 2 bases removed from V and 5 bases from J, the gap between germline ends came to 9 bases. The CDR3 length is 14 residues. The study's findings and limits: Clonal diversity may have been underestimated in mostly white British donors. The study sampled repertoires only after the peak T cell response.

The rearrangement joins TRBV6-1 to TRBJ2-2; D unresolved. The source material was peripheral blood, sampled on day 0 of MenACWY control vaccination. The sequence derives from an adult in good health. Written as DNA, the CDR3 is TGTGCCAGCAGTGAAATGGTAAGAACCGGGGAGCTGTTTTTT. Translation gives CASSEMVRTGELFF.